This entry lists 32 T cell receptor beta chains sequenced from one sample in a study of T-cell reconstitution after alpha-beta-depleted transplantation in children. Library preparation (for TCRbeta) was performed with unique molecular identifiers. TCRdb analysed the PCR reads with MiXCR anew, one entry per CDR3 protein. The table lists around 120,000 distinct CDR3 sequences, more than 20% of them singletons. The specimen comprised PBMCs, mostly from graft donor cells, sampled 180 days after TCRalphabeta/CD19-depleted stem cell transplant. The source of these receptors is a male patient aged 2 to 9 who had a stem cell transplant for chronic granulomatous disease, so the T cells may come from the graft donor.

This clonotype turned up a few times. The chain couples TRBV20-1 to TRBJ2-2; 9 positions agree with TRBD2. J gave up 1 base and V 1 base, and 4 bases lay outside the gene matches. Germline loops: CDR1 DFQATT, CDR2 SNEGSKA (reference sequence). This CDR3 spans 16 amino acids. The CDR3 reads CSARVAGAGNTGELFF. The CDR3 coding sequence is TGCAGTGCTAGAGTAGCGGGAGCGGGGAACACCGGGGAGCTGTTTTTT.

This clonotype was seen at least ten times. CDR3 loop: CASSLEGISTDTQYF. The DNA for the CDR3 is TGCGCCAGCAGCTTGGAGGGTATTAGCACAGATACGCAGTATTTT. This chain joins TRBV5-1 and TRBJ2-3; D is uncertain. The CDR3 is 15 amino acids. From germline, CDR1 is SGHRS and CDR2 YFSETQ. Between the trimmed V and J ends, which lost 0 bases and 0 bases, there was a span of 8 bases. Full variable domain (missing parts from reference TRBV5-1 and TRBJ2-3): KAGVTQTPRYLIKTRGQQVTLSCSPISGHRSVSWYQQTPGQGLQFLFEYFSETQRNKGNFPGRFSGRQFSNSRSEMNVSTLELGDSALYLCASSLEGISTDTQYFGPGTRLTVL.

This clonotype has a handful of counts. This chain connects TRBV20-1 to TRBJ2-1; a weak D match, TRBD2 (6 bases). This CDR3 spans 13 amino acids. Germline CDR1 DFQATT, CDR2 SNEGSKA (reference sequence). With 3 bases removed from V and 3 bases from J, the gap between germline ends came to 9 bases. The CDR3 protein is CSARAGNYNEQFF. CDR3 bases: TGCAGTGCTAGGGCGGGGAACTACAATGAGCAGTTCTTC.

This clonotype was picked up a small number of times. This rearrangement joins TRBV25-1 to TRBJ2-5; 8 bases map to TRBD2. The V gene end was trimmed by 5 bases and the J gene end by 2 bases; junction bases not matched to a gene: 4. Per the germline V gene, CDR1 is MGHDK and CDR2 is SYGVNS. This CDR3 spans 14 amino acids. The CDR3 bases are TGTGCCAGCAGTTATAGCGGGGCTCAAGAGACCCAGTACTTC. Amino acids: CASSYSGAQETQYF.

This clonotype occurred a few times. V gene TRBV12-3 or TRBV12-4 combines with J gene TRBJ2-1; TRBD2 matches 11 bases. This CDR3 is built from 15 residues. V was pared by 6 bases and J by 9 bases, with 10 bases of the junction left unmatched. The CDR3 loop is CASRPLAGGRGEQFF. The CDR3 nucleotides read TGTGCCAGCAGACCCCTAGCGGGAGGCCGAGGTGAGCAGTTCTTC.

This clonotype has a handful of counts. V usage is TRBV14 and J usage is TRBJ2-1, with D maybe TRBD1 (5 bases). The CDR3 contains 16 residues. CDR1 SGHDN and CDR2 FVKESK come from the germline V gene. V was trimmed by 4 bases and J by 0 bases, leaving 13 bases between them. Here the CDR3 DNA reads TGTGCCAGCAGCCGCGACCGACAGAGCTCCTACAATGAGCAGTTCTTC. Amino acids: CASSRDRQSSYNEQFF.

In its sample, this clonotype was seen a few times. CDR3 sequence reads: CATSRDKGGSPLHF. The CDR3 nucleotides are TGTGCCACCAGCAGAGATAAGGGAGGTTCACCCCTCCACTTT. The chain recombines TRBV15 with TRBJ1-6, with D uncertain. V lost 0 bases, J lost 9 bases, and 9 bases lay in between. This CDR3 is built from 14 residues. CDR1 LNHNV and CDR2 YYDKDF come from the germline V gene (reference sequence).

The J gene is TRBJ2-2, the V gene TRBV20-1; TRBD2 matches 9 bases. V was clipped by 0 bases and J by 7 bases; unmatched bases: 9. The CDR3 spans 16 residues. CDR1 is DFQATT, CDR2 SNEGSKA, per germline (reference sequence). The CDR3 nucleotides read TGCAGTGCTAGAGATCCTAGCGGGATTCAGTACGGGGAGCTGTTTTTT. Amino acids: CSARDPSGIQYGELFF.

There are many counts of this clonotype. The chain recombines TRBV12-3 or TRBV12-4 with TRBJ2-5, with D unclear. V was clipped by 3 bases and J by 2 bases, with 10 bases between them. The CDR3 length is 14 residues. CDR3 sequence reads: CASSFGLKQETQYF. The CDR3 bases are TGTGCCAGCAGTTTTGGGCTGAAACAAGAGACCCAGTACTTC.

There are a few counts of this clonotype. The chain has TRBV20-1 and TRBJ2-5, with 8 nucleotides matching TRBD1. Germline loops: CDR1 DFQATT, CDR2 SNEGSKA (reference sequence). CDR3 length: 12 amino acids. The V segment lost 3 bases and the J segment 5 bases; nucleotides outside the gene matches: 2. The CDR3: CSASRQGETQYF. CDR3 DNA: TGCAGTGCTAGCCGACAGGGGGAGACCCAGTACTTC.

This chain connects TRBV20-1 to TRBJ2-7; D may be TRBD2 (5 bases). This CDR3 region has 13 residues. Per the germline V gene, CDR1 is DFQATT and CDR2 is SNEGSKA (reference sequence). Deletions cut 6 bases from V and 2 bases from J, with 14 bases between. The CDR3 nucleotides read TGCAGTGCCACCCCGGGAATCACCTACGAGCAGTACTTC. Its translation: CSATPGITYEQYF.

The chain employs TRBV29-1 and TRBJ2-7; TRBD1 is a possible D gene (6 bases). Trimming took 3 bases from V and 2 from J, leaving 11 bases between them. Germline lookup yields CDR1 SQVTM and CDR2 ANQGSEA. This CDR3 spans 13 amino acids. Here the CDR3 reads CSVEGDMPYEQYF. CDR3 sequence (DNA): TGCAGCGTTGAGGGGGACATGCCCTACGAGCAGTACTTC.

This chain links TRBV11-2 with TRBJ2-1; D is unresolved. CDR1 is SGHAT, CDR2 FQNNGV, per germline. The CDR3 is 13 residues long. V was shortened by 7 bases and J by 1 base, with 8 bases between the two germline ends. The CDR3 sequence: CASKGPSYNEQFF. CDR3 in DNA: TGTGCCAGCAAAGGGCCGTCCTACAATGAGCAGTTCTTC.

The CDR3 protein is CASSVHKETQYF. The CDR3 nucleotides are TGTGCCAGCAGCGTCCATAAAGAGACCCAGTACTTC. The rearrangement joins TRBV6-2 or TRBV6-3 to TRBJ2-5; no clear D. This CDR3 spans 12 amino acids. CDR1 and CDR2 from the germline V gene are MNHEY and SVGEGT. V was cut by 6 bases and J by 3 bases, with 8 bases left in between.

This clonotype was found many times. This chain joins TRBV7-2 and TRBJ2-5, with 7 nucleotides matching TRBD1. The V gene's germline CDR1 is SGHTA and CDR2 FQGNSA. This CDR3 has 16 residues. V shed 7 bases, J shed 2 bases, and the junction held 13 bases outside the gene matches. CDR3 region: CASIPFKTGWQETQYF. The CDR3 DNA reads as TGTGCCAGCATTCCTTTCAAGACAGGGTGGCAAGAGACCCAGTACTTC.

The chain has TRBV4-2 and TRBJ2-1; unclear D gene. V was shortened by 0 bases and J by 10 bases, with 10 bases between the two germline ends. Germline V gene sequence: CDR1 LGHNA, CDR2 YNFKEQ. The CDR3 is 13 residues long. The CDR3, as DNA: TGTGCCAGCAGCCAAGAGCAGATTTTGGAGCAGTTCTTC. Protein product: CASSQEQILEQFF.

Many counts were recorded for this clonotype. This chain joins TRBV7-8 and TRBJ2-7, with TRBD2 identical over 12 bases. The CDR3 extends over 14 amino acids. V lost 2 bases, J lost 6 bases, and 2 bases stayed unmatched. Germline values: CDR1 SGHVS, CDR2 FQNEAQ. The CDR3 coding sequence is TGTGCCAGCAGCTTACTAGCGGGAGGGCCCGAGCAGTACTTC. Translating it yields CASSLLAGGPEQYF.

The genes are TRBV5-1 and TRBJ2-3, with D perhaps TRBD2 (6 bases). V was trimmed by 4 bases and J by 5 bases, leaving 14 bases between them. The CDR3 runs to 14 residues. In germline, CDR1 is SGHRS, CDR2 YFSETQ. The CDR3 DNA reads TGCGCCAGCAGCCTGGATCGGGGGTTAGATACGCAGTATTTT. Translated, it gives CASSLDRGLDTQYF.

This clonotype appeared many times. The chain carries TRBV20-1 and TRBJ2-7; TRBD2 matches at 16 bases. V trimming: 1 base; J trimming: 5 bases; junction bases outside the gene matches: 5. CDR3 length equals 16 residues. Germline assignment: CDR1 DFQATT and CDR2 SNEGSKA (reference sequence). The CDR3 DNA follows: TGCAGTGCTAGAGTCGGGACTAGCGGGAGGGCCGACGAGCAGTACTTC. It is translated as CSARVGTSGRADEQYF.

The chain joins TRBV7-2 to TRBJ2-3, with D perhaps assigned TRBD1 or TRBD2 (5 bases each). This CDR3 contains 16 residues. Trimming removed 5 bases from V and 0 bases from J, with 15 bases in between. The V gene's germline CDR1 is SGHTA and CDR2 FQGNSA. CDR3 loop: CASSDHVWGSTDTQYF. The CDR3 DNA is TGTGCCAGCAGCGATCACGTGTGGGGGAGCACAGATACGCAGTATTTT.

This clonotype occurred a few times. This chain connects TRBV7-2 to TRBJ2-5; the D call may be TRBD1 or TRBD2 (5 bases each). V was shortened by 5 bases and J by 4 bases, with 14 bases between the two germline ends. The length of the CDR3 is 14 residues. From germline, CDR1 is SGHTA and CDR2 FQGNSA. This CDR3 is CASSRRGGGETQYF. DNA for the CDR3: TGTGCCAGCAGCCGAAGGGGTGGGGGAGAGACCCAGTACTTC.

This chain uses TRBV5-6 with TRBJ2-7; either TRBD1 or TRBD2 may fit D (5 bases each). The CDR3 consists of 14 residues. Trimming removed 8 bases at V and 2 bases at J, with 17 bases between. CDR1 SGHDT and CDR2 YYEEEE come from the germline V gene. CDR3 region: CASNHGDGAYEQYF. DNA for the CDR3: TGTGCCAGTAACCATGGGGACGGAGCCTACGAGCAGTACTTC.

This clonotype came up many times. The chain carries TRBV20-1 and TRBJ2-3; 11 positions match TRBD2. V dropped 5 bases and J dropped 2; count of bases not matched to a gene: 15. From germline, CDR1 is DFQATT and CDR2 SNEGSKA (reference sequence). This CDR3 is built from 18 residues. CDR3 residues: CSAPGVTSGVYFTDTQYF. As DNA, the CDR3 is TGCAGTGCTCCCGGGGTGACTAGCGGGGTTTACTTCACAGATACGCAGTATTTT.

This clonotype was recorded many times. This CDR3 is CASSPSGGNQPQHF. The CDR3, as DNA: TGTGCCAGCTCACCAAGCGGGGGAAATCAGCCCCAGCATTTT. The genes are TRBV18 and TRBJ1-5; weak D call: TRBD1 (5 bases). V gave up 2 bases and J gave up 4 bases, with 9 bases separating them. The CDR3 has 14 residues. In germline, CDR1 is KGHSH, CDR2 LQKENI.

The J gene is TRBJ2-1, the V gene TRBV6-4; maybe TRBD2 (6 bases). Trimming shortened V by 2 bases and J by 5 bases, and 13 bases separated the two germline ends. The CDR3 runs to 15 residues. Germline-derived CDR1 and CDR2 are MRHNA and SNTAGT. In DNA, the CDR3 is TGTGCCAGCAGTGACGGCGGGGTGCCAAACAATGAGCAGTTCTTC. This gives the protein CASSDGGVPNNEQFF.

The V and J genes are TRBV20-1 and TRBJ2-1, with a possible D match to TRBD2 (5 bases). V shed 6 bases and J shed 8 bases, with 23 bases lying between them. This CDR3 comprises 15 residues. CDR1 is DFQATT, CDR2 SNEGSKA, per germline (reference sequence). CDR3 residues: CSARRGKGSLYEQFF. The CDR3 DNA sequence: TGCAGTGCCCGTCGTGGGAAAGGGAGTTTGTATGAGCAGTTCTTC.

Many counts were recorded for this clonotype. The chain links TRBV24-1 to TRBJ2-3; the D gene is possibly TRBD1 (6 bases). CDR3 length equals 15 residues. Germline CDR1 and CDR2: KGHDR and SFDVKD. Trimming pared 5 bases from V and 2 bases from J, leaving 13 bases between. The CDR3 DNA sequence: TGTGCCACCAGTGGATCGAGGGACACCACAGATACGCAGTATTTT. It specifies CATSGSRDTTDTQYF.

This clonotype showed up just a few times. This rearrangement joins TRBV4-1 to TRBJ2-2; D is undetermined. V was cut by 0 bases and J by 7 bases, with 9 bases left in between. The CDR3 loop spans 14 amino acids. Germline V gives CDR1 MGHRA, CDR2 YSYEKL. The CDR3 bases are TGCGCCAGCAGCCAAGAAGGCAGTTTCGGGGAGCTGTTTTTT. Protein product: CASSQEGSFGELFF.

The sample holds a few counts of this clonotype. In nucleotides, the CDR3 is TGCGCCAGCAGTGAGGGATACAATGAGCAGTTCTTC. This gives the protein CASSEGYNEQFF. The gene calls are TRBV10-2 and TRBJ2-1; D ambiguous. Germline V lookup: CDR1 WSHSY, CDR2 SAAADI. The CDR3 runs 12 residues. V dropped 2 bases and J dropped 4 bases, with 3 bases sitting between them.

This clonotype showed up just a few times. The chain combines TRBV20-1 with TRBJ2-4, with 9 bases that match TRBD1. This CDR3 has 15 amino acids. V shed 3 bases and J 4 bases; nucleotides not matched to a gene: 7. Per the germline V gene, CDR1 is DFQATT and CDR2 is SNEGSKA (reference sequence). CDR3 in DNA: TGCAGTGCTAGCAGACCCGGGACAGGGAAAAACATTCAGTACTTC. This codes for CSASRPGTGKNIQYF.

This clonotype was counted many times. The rearrangement joins TRBV2 to TRBJ1-4, with D perhaps matching TRBD1 (5 bases). This CDR3 spans 14 amino acids. CDR1 SNHLY and CDR2 FYNNEI come from the germline V gene. V was pared by 7 bases and J by 7 bases, with 16 bases between. CDR3 sequence (DNA): TGTGCCAGCAATGCGGGGGGTCCCCTTGAAAAACTGTTTTTT. This sequence encodes CASNAGGPLEKLFF.

There are many counts of this clonotype. The chain joins TRBV18 to TRBJ2-1; 7 nucleotides agree with TRBD2. The CDR3 is 15 amino acids. Germline CDR1 is KGHSH and CDR2 is LQKENI. J was trimmed by 4 bases and V by 2 bases; bases with no gene match: 5. In DNA form, the CDR3 reads TGTGCCAGCTCACCAATTGGCGGGGGTTACAATGAGCAGTTCTTC. It yields the protein CASSPIGGGYNEQFF.